This T cell receptor beta chain appears in the sequencing data of a study of OX40 agonist ivuxolimab in advanced cancers. As for the study in general: The patients received ivuxolimab by intravenous route every 2 weeks at 0.01 to 10 mg/kg.

Trimming left V 3 bases short and J 2 bases short, with 13 bases between. Germline V gene lookup returns CDR1 SNHLY and CDR2 FYNNEI. The CDR3 runs 15 residues. TCRdb's table, derived via immunoSEQ multiplex PCR, lists solely in-frame clones and lacks some. Of 20,000 to 25,000 clones listed, approximately 81% are singletons. The sequence derives from an adult with an advanced solid tumor such as melanoma, head and neck, liver or kidney cancer. The chain couples TRBV2 to TRBJ2-5, with D perhaps TRBD2 (6 bases). The material sequenced was CD4+ or CD8+ T cells sorted from blood, taken in a trial of the OX40 agonist ivuxolimab. The CDR3 is CASSELGGEQETQYF. Here the CDR3 DNA reads TGTGCCAGCAGTGAGTTGGGCGGGGAACAAGAGACCCAGTACTTC.